A selection of T cell receptor beta chains follows, all from one sample in a study of identical twins. MiXCR, applied by TCRdb to the 5' RACE reads, yields one record per CDR3 protein. The repertoire holds 450,000 to 500,000 distinct CDR3 sequences, roughly an eighth seen once, with approximately 1% in the top ten. The sample also formed part of further work on yellow fever vaccine responses in identical twins.

The sample was CD4+ T cells sorted from blood. The source of these receptors is a young woman in good health. CDR3s include the opening cysteine and the closing phenylalanine or tryptophan.

v_call	cdr3_length	j_call	cdr3_aa
TRBV5-1	15	TRBJ2-1	CASRYGDRAYNEQFF
TRBV6-2/TRBV6-3	14	TRBJ2-5	CASSYSSDQETQYF
TRBV20-1	13	TRBJ2-7	CSASIEAVGEQYF
TRBV20-1	11	TRBJ2-7	CSAILTYEQYF
TRBV4-2	13	TRBJ2-7	CASSRGTTYEQYF
TRBV27	18	TRBJ2-2	CASSLSFGGNINTGELFF
TRBV10-3	13	TRBJ2-1	CAISETSGYEQFF
TRBV20-1	14	TRBJ2-1	CSANRGGTGNEQFF
TRBV4-2	17	TRBJ2-1	CASSQLAGGPPYNEQFF
TRBV6-1	13	TRBJ2-1	CASSRSGLDEQFF